This T cell receptor beta chain was sequenced in a study of cytomegalovirus exposure and HLA in healthy donors. Whole-study findings and limits: TCR beta chains numbering more than 150 were designated cytomegalovirus-associated.

The assay was immunoSEQ multiplex PCR, and TCRdb's table has in-frame clones only and misses some. The sample has 150,000 to 200,000 clones, around four fifths seen once. The CDR3 is 15 residues long. V shed 0 bases, J shed 0 bases, and the junction held 2 bases outside the gene matches. CDR1 is SGDLS and CDR2 is YYNGEE in the germline V gene. This clone was recorded a few times. Its antigen is as yet unknown. A roughly 120-subject validation cohort, separate from the 666-subject first cohort, supplied the donors. The chain combines TRBV9 with TRBJ2-5, with TRBD2 matching 7 bases. The sample consisted of PBMCs. This TCR derives from a man aged 25-45 years in good health and CMV-seropositive. The CDR3 DNA reads as TGTGCCAGCAGCGTAGTGGGAGGGAACCAAGAGACCCAGTACTTC. This encodes CASSVVGGNQETQYF.